This TCR beta chain appears in the sequencing data of a study of cytomegalovirus exposure and HLA in healthy donors. Per germline, CDR1 LGHNT and CDR2 FRNRAP. The V and J ends lost 3 bases and 3 bases, in that order; junction bases with no gene match: 13. This CDR3 comprises 17 residues. PCR amplification relied on 60 Vbeta primers (plus 13 Jbeta primers). Using immunoSEQ multiplex PCR, the repertoire was profiled, and TCRdb retains in-frame clones only, with some absent. The repertoire holds under 120,000 clones, with about 70% as singletons. This TCR was sampled from a man in his fifties or sixties in good health and CMV-seropositive. This chain joins TRBV12-5 and TRBJ2-5, with TRBD2 matching over 7 bases. The sample taken for sequencing was PBMCs. The CDR3 loop is CASGFYWGGRTKETQYF. The CDR3 nucleotides are TGTGCTAGTGGTTTTTATTGGGGCGGGAGAACCAAAGAGACCCAGTACTTC. Variable domain in full (rest from reference TRBV12-5 and TRBJ2-5): DARVTQTPRHKVTEMGQEVTMRCQPILGHNTVFWYRQTMMQGLELLAYFRNRAPLDDSGMPKDRFSAEMPDATLATLKIQPSEPRDSAVYFCASGFYWGGRTKETQYFGPGTRLLVL.